Listed here are 28 T cell receptor beta chains from one sample, sequenced in a study of blood T cell repertoires in COVID-19. Sequenced by immunoSEQ multiplex PCR; TCRdb stores in-frame clones only, minus some. The sample holds about 140,000 clones, roughly 84% seen once. The specimen sequenced was peripheral blood. Source of these receptors: a man aged 25 to 40 with COVID-19, enrolled during active disease.

V and J are TRBV5-1 and TRBJ1-1; D is perhaps TRBD1 (5 bases). V lost 6 bases and J 0 bases, leaving 9 bases between the germline ends. Germline-derived CDR1 and CDR2 are SGHRS and YFSETQ. The length of the CDR3 is 13 residues. The CDR3 bases are TGCGCCAGCAAGGGCAGGGTGAACACTGAAGCTTTCTTT. Encoded protein: CASKGRVNTEAFF.

The chain joins TRBV4-1 to TRBJ2-1; 7 bases are shared with TRBD2. The CDR3 is made up of 16 amino acids. The germline V gene has CDR1 MGHRA and CDR2 YSYEKL. J was trimmed by 6 bases and V by 2 bases; bases with no gene match: 10. The CDR3 loop reads CASSQPSRGSGNEQFF. The CDR3 DNA reads TGCGCCAGCAGCCAACCTTCCCGCGGGAGTGGCAATGAGCAGTTCTTC.

The CDR3 protein is CSAGQQETQYF. The DNA for the CDR3 is TGCAGTGCTGGACAGCAAGAGACCCAGTACTTC. The gene calls are TRBV20-1 and TRBJ2-5; D is possibly TRBD1 (6 bases). Trimming pared 5 bases from V and 2 bases from J, leaving 6 bases between. This CDR3 spans 11 amino acids. The germline CDR1 and CDR2 sequences are DFQATT and SNEGSKA (reference sequence).

Notes on this clone: An end of the junction does not agree with germline; a read error may underlie this. The CDR3 protein is CASSLDSGLGGLFF. In DNA form, the CDR3 reads TGCGCCAGCAGCTTGGACAGTGGTTTAGGGGGGCTGTTTTTT. The V and J genes are TRBV5-1 and TRBJ2-2; D might be TRBD1 (6 bases). The CDR3 runs to 14 residues. The germline V gene has CDR1 SGHRS and CDR2 YFSETQ.

This chain connects TRBV6-1 to TRBJ2-3; 7 nucleotides match TRBD2. CDR1 and CDR2 from the germline V gene are MNHNS and SASEGT. V dropped 2 bases and J dropped 8; count of bases not matched to a gene: 4. The CDR3 runs 13 residues. The CDR3 region is CASSESRGSTQYF. The CDR3 DNA reads as TGTGCCAGCAGTGAATCACGCGGGAGTACGCAGTATTTT.

The table lists this clone with a few counts. V is TRBV28 and J is TRBJ2-2; D perhaps matches TRBD1 (5 bases). Germline values: CDR1 MDHEN, CDR2 SYDVKM. V was shortened by 8 bases and J by 4 bases, with 11 bases between the two germline ends. There are 13 residues in the CDR3. This CDR3 is CASGLTATGELFF. The DNA for the CDR3 is TGTGCCAGCGGATTGACAGCCACCGGGGAGCTGTTTTTT.

The rearrangement joins TRBV28 to TRBJ1-3; TRBD1 might be the D (5 bases). Germline V CDR1 and CDR2: MDHEN, SYDVKM. V dropped 5 bases and J dropped 4 bases, with 12 bases sitting between them. There are 14 residues in the CDR3. CDR3: CASSAGLWGNTIYF. The DNA of the CDR3 is TGTGCCAGCAGTGCGGGGCTGTGGGGAAACACCATATATTTT.

This clone was counted once. The chain has TRBV18 and TRBJ2-1, with a possible D match to TRBD2 (5 bases). CDR1 and CDR2 from the germline V gene are KGHSH and LQKENI. The V and J ends lost 3 bases and 0 bases respectively, with 6 bases between them. This CDR3 comprises 14 residues. CDR3 residues: CASSPGSSYNEQFF. CDR3 coding DNA: TGTGCCAGCTCACCTGGGAGCTCCTACAATGAGCAGTTCTTC.

This clone was seen a handful of times. This chain links TRBV30 with TRBJ1-4; TRBD1 agrees at 8 bases. After removal of 4 bases from V and 4 bases from J, the junction contained 5 bases not matched to a gene. The CDR3 contains 14 residues. Germline-derived CDR1 and CDR2 are GTSNPN and SVGIG (reference sequence). The CDR3: CAWTGGLINEKLFF. The CDR3 coding sequence is TGTGCCTGGACAGGGGGCCTCATTAATGAAAAACTGTTTTTT.

The rearrangement links TRBV28 to TRBJ2-6; 10 bases align to TRBD1. The J segment lost 2 bases and the V segment lost 5 bases, leaving 6 bases of the junction unmatched. CDR3 length equals 17 residues. Germline V CDR1 and CDR2: MDHEN, SYDVKM. The CDR3 protein is CASSPGQGDTGANVLTF. The CDR3 DNA sequence: TGTGCCAGCAGTCCTGGACAGGGGGATACTGGGGCCAACGTCCTGACTTTC.

This sequence joins TRBV28 and TRBJ2-3, with D possibly matching TRBD2 (6 bases). The germline gives CDR1 MDHEN, CDR2 SYDVKM. V was pared by 6 bases and J by 3 bases, with 16 bases between. This CDR3 has 15 amino acids. The CDR3 DNA reads TGTGCCAGCAGCTCAGCGGAGGGAGGAACAGATACGCAGTATTTT. Its protein product is CASSSAEGGTDTQYF.

CDR3 residues: CASNQGLVYGYTF. The CDR3 bases are TGTGCCAGCAACCAGGGGTTAGTCTATGGCTACACCTTC. J is TRBJ1-2 and V is TRBV6-5; D may be TRBD1 (6 bases). The V and J ends lost 7 bases and 4 bases respectively, with 13 bases between them. Germline CDR1 is MNHEY and CDR2 is SVGAGI. CDR3 length equals 13 residues.

This chain joins TRBV9 and TRBJ1-2, with 11 bases that match TRBD1. The length of the CDR3 is 15 residues. Germline V gives CDR1 SGDLS, CDR2 YYNGEE. The J segment lost 7 bases and the V segment lost 0 bases, leaving 5 bases of the junction unmatched. CDR3 bases: TGTGCCAGCAGCGTAGATGGACAGGGGGCGTTTGGCTACACCTTC. Translated, it gives CASSVDGQGAFGYTF.

The genes are TRBV6-1 and TRBJ1-2; maybe TRBD1 (5 bases). This CDR3 comprises 13 residues. The V gene's germline CDR1 is MNHNS and CDR2 SASEGT. Trimming stripped 3 bases from V and 2 bases from J, with 7 bases between. The CDR3 loop is CASSDRVNYGYTF. The DNA for the CDR3 is TGTGCCAGCAGTGACAGGGTAAACTATGGCTACACCTTC.

The rearrangement links TRBV5-5 to TRBJ2-5, with D possibly matching TRBD2 (6 bases). Germline V gene sequence: CDR1 SGHKS, CDR2 YYEKEE (reference sequence). V dropped 2 bases and J dropped 0 bases, with 20 bases sitting between them. There are 18 residues in the CDR3. Here the CDR3 reads CASSFGGSQGWYQETQYF. As DNA, the CDR3 is TGTGCCAGCAGCTTCGGAGGGTCGCAGGGATGGTACCAAGAGACCCAGTACTTC.

This chain joins TRBV11-3 and TRBJ2-7; TRBD2 is a possible D gene (5 bases). CDR3 size: 13 residues. The V end was cut by 5 bases, the J end by 0 bases, with 8 bases between. Per germline, CDR1 SGHNT and CDR2 YENEEA. The CDR3 sequence is CASSPEGSYEQYF. The CDR3 nucleotides are TGTGCCAGCAGCCCTGAGGGCTCCTACGAGCAGTACTTC.

V and J are TRBV7-3 and TRBJ2-5; TRBD2 matches 9 bases. The CDR3 sequence is 14 residues long. With 3 bases clipped from V and 4 bases from J, the junction kept 3 bases outside the gene matches. CDR1 is SGHTA, CDR2 FQGTGA, per germline. The CDR3 loop reads CASSFSAGGETQYF. DNA of the CDR3: TGTGCCAGCAGCTTTTCAGCGGGGGGAGAGACCCAGTACTTC. Based on the CDR3 plus reference TRBV7-3 and TRBJ2-5, the full variable domain is GAGVSQTPSNKVTEKGKYVELRCDPISGHTALYWYRQSLGQGPEFLIYFQGTGAADDSGLPNDRFFAVRPEGSVSTLKIQRTERGDSAVYLCASSFSAGGETQYFGPGTRLLVL.

The chain recombines TRBV3-1 (or the pseudogene TRBV3-2) with TRBJ1-1; D unclear. Germline V CDR1 and CDR2: LGHDT, YNNKEL (reference sequence). V lost 1 base and J 1 base, leaving 7 bases between the germline ends. The CDR3 totals 14 residues. CDR3 residues: CASSQVPGNTEAFF. CDR3 nucleotides: TGTGCCAGCAGCCAAGTCCCAGGGAACACTGAAGCTTTCTTT.

The chain is built from TRBV27 and TRBJ2-7; 8 positions agree with TRBD1. This CDR3 is built from 16 residues. V shed 2 bases and J 5 bases; nucleotides not matched to a gene: 11. Per the germline V gene, CDR1 is MNHEY and CDR2 is SMNVEV (reference sequence). Here the CDR3 DNA reads TGTGCCAGCAGTTTAGTGGGACAGGTGCTTAGGGACGAGCAGTACTTC. The encoded protein is CASSLVGQVLRDEQYF.

The gene calls are TRBV27 and TRBJ1-3, with 7 bases lining up with TRBD1. This CDR3 spans 14 amino acids. With V trimmed by 8 bases and J by 0 bases, 4 bases remained unmatched. Germline lookup yields CDR1 MNHEY and CDR2 SMNVEV (reference sequence). The CDR3 region is CASGGQTSGNTIYF. CDR3 sequence (DNA): TGTGCCAGCGGGGGACAGACCTCTGGAAACACCATATATTTT.

The chain uses TRBV28 and TRBJ2-1; TRBD2 agrees at 10 bases. CDR1 and CDR2 (germline): MDHEN, SYDVKM. CDR3 size: 16 residues. V shed 3 bases, J shed 6 bases, and the junction held 8 bases outside the gene matches. The CDR3 nucleotides are TGTGCCAGCAGTTTTATACGGGTAGCGGGAGGCAATGAGCAGTTCTTC. Translation gives CASSFIRVAGGNEQFF.

This clone has just a few counts. The CDR3: CAWLPGLRTAEAFF. CDR3 DNA sequence: TGTGCCTGGCTCCCGGGACTACGAACCGCTGAAGCTTTCTTT. This chain joins TRBV30 and TRBJ1-1; D is possibly TRBD1 (5 bases). Looked up from germline, CDR1 is GTSNPN and CDR2 is SVGIG (reference sequence). CDR3 size: 14 residues. Trimming removed 5 bases from V and 6 bases from J, with 19 bases in between.

This rearrangement joins TRBV7-9 to TRBJ2-3, with no clear D. The length of the CDR3 is 14 residues. The V gene lost 1 base and the J gene lost 2 bases, with 7 bases spanning the gap. Germline lookup yields CDR1 SEHNR and CDR2 FQNEAQ (reference sequence). CDR3 sequence: CASSLEAPTDTQYF. CDR3 nucleotide sequence: TGTGCCAGCAGCTTAGAAGCGCCCACAGATACGCAGTATTTT.

The chain combines TRBV18 with TRBJ2-3; 12 bases line up with TRBD2. Germline V gene sequence: CDR1 KGHSH, CDR2 LQKENI. This CDR3 region has 15 residues. With V trimmed by 6 bases and J by 6 bases, 7 bases remained unmatched. Written as DNA, the CDR3 is TGTGCCAGCTCGTACCGGACTAGCGGGGACGATACGCAGTATTTT. Translated, it gives CASSYRTSGDDTQYF.

Only a few counts were recorded for this clone. The chain combines TRBV2 with TRBJ2-2, with 7 bases aligning to TRBD2. There are 14 residues in the CDR3. Unmatched junction bases numbered 4, after V lost 6 bases and J lost 3 bases. Germline V gene data show CDR1 as SNHLY and CDR2 as FYNNEI. As DNA, the CDR3 is TGTGCCAGCAGGCTACGGGGGGACACCGGGGAGCTGTTTTTT. Translating gives CASRLRGDTGELFF.

This rearrangement joins TRBV19 to TRBJ2-1, with a tentative D call TRBD1 (6 bases). V dropped 3 bases and J dropped 7 bases, with 19 bases sitting between them. Germline CDR1 and CDR2: LNHDA and SQIVND (reference sequence). This CDR3 contains 16 residues. The CDR3 nucleotides read TGTGCCAGTAGTATCGGCATGGCAGGGGCCGGGAATGAGCAGTTCTTC. It translates to CASSIGMAGAGNEQFF.

The chain employs TRBV10-3 and TRBJ2-3; D not resolved. Germline CDR1 is ENHRY and CDR2 is SYGVKD. Trimming took off 6 bases at V and 1 base at J, with 8 bases between the two ends. This CDR3 contains 13 residues. This chain's CDR3 is CAIRPEGTDTQYF. CDR3 nucleotides: TGTGCCATCAGGCCAGAGGGCACAGATACGCAGTATTTT.

The chain combines TRBV6-1 with TRBJ1-1; D unclear. The germline V and J ends were trimmed by 2 bases and 2 bases, with 18 bases remaining between them. Germline V gene sequence: CDR1 MNHNS, CDR2 SASEGT. The CDR3 is 17 residues long. The CDR3 here is CASSECVCDNNNTEAFF. The CDR3 DNA is TGTGCCAGCAGTGAATGCGTGTGTGACAACAACAACACTGAAGCTTTCTTT.